These 30 T cell receptor beta chains originate from one sample sequenced in a study of T cells in Graves' hyperthyroidism and ophthalmopathy. It was RNA transcripts that yielded the amplified TCR beta CDR3 regions. The HTBI primer set served for first-round RT-PCR of the TCR CDR3. TCRdb re-derived calls from the multiplex PCR reads in MiXCR, one entry per CDR3 protein. The table lists 500,000 or so distinct CDR3 sequences, roughly 18% of them singletons. The sequencing input was blood. These receptors were obtained from a woman younger than 30 with Graves' ophthalmopathy.

This clonotype was detected many times. The chain uses TRBV5-1 and TRBJ1-2, with D unclear. Trimming took 5 bases from V and 8 from J, leaving 16 bases between them. Germline V gene sequence: CDR1 SGHRS, CDR2 YFSETQ. The CDR3 runs 13 residues. CDR3 sequence reads: CASSSGYILGYTF. CDR3 DNA sequence: TGCGCCAGCAGTTCGGGCTACATCTTGGGCTACACCTTC.

This clonotype was counted at least ten times. The J gene is TRBJ1-5, the V gene TRBV2; D might be TRBD1 (5 bases). V dropped 7 bases and J dropped 5 bases, with 27 bases sitting between them. The CDR3 is 18 residues long. CDR1 and CDR2 (germline): SNHLY, FYNNEI. CDR3 sequence reads: CASNRDREGRIRDQPQHF. CDR3 DNA: TGTGCCAGCAACCGTGACCGCGAAGGACGGATCAGGGATCAGCCCCAGCATTTT.

This clonotype was detected a few times. The chain joins TRBV6-1 to TRBJ1-2, with 9 bases fitting TRBD1. J lost 8 bases, V lost 5 bases, and 6 bases had no gene match. This CDR3 is 13 amino acids long. Germline lookup yields CDR1 MNHNS and CDR2 SASEGT. Here the CDR3 DNA reads TGTGCCAGCAGTCGCGGGACAGGGAACGGCTACACCTTC. It yields the protein CASSRGTGNGYTF.

This clonotype was found many times. The rearrangement uses TRBV27 and TRBJ2-7; no firm D call. V gave up 4 bases and J gave up 6 bases, with 13 bases separating them. Germline V CDR1 and CDR2: MNHEY, SMNVEV (reference sequence). The CDR3 covers 13 residues. DNA for the CDR3: TGTGCCAGCAGTTCACATTCGACCGGCGAGCAGTACTTC. Its protein product is CASSSHSTGEQYF.

V is TRBV11-2 and J is TRBJ2-4; 15 bases are shared with TRBD2. The junction had 6 bases not matched to a gene; V was cut back by 8 bases and J by 4 bases. The CDR3 extends over 16 amino acids. Germline CDR1 reads SGHAT; CDR2 reads FQNNGV. CDR3 in amino acids: CASQWGLAGGKNIQYF. CDR3 nucleotides: TGTGCCAGCCAATGGGGACTAGCGGGGGGAAAAAACATTCAGTACTTC. Looking up the rest from reference TRBV11-2 and TRBJ2-4 gives the full variable domain: EAGVAQSPRYKIIEKRQSVAFWCNPISGHATLYWYQQILGQGPKLLIQFQNNGVVDDSQLPKDRFSAERLKGVDSTLKIQPAKLEDSAVYLCASQWGLAGGKNIQYFGAGTRLSVL.

This clonotype was seen repeatedly, ten times or more. The CDR3 region has the DNA TGTGCCAGCAGCCAAGAGGAAAGCCGATTTAACTATGGCTACACCTTC. Amino acid sequence: CASSQEESRFNYGYTF. This rearrangement joins TRBV3-1 to TRBJ1-2, with D uncertain. Germline loops: CDR1 LGHDT, CDR2 YNNKEL (reference sequence). V dropped 0 bases and J dropped 1 base, with 12 bases sitting between them. The CDR3 contains 16 residues. Full variable domain (remainder filled in from reference TRBV3-1 and TRBJ1-2): DTAVSQTPKYLVTQMGNDKSIKCEQNLGHDTMYWYKQDSKKFLKIMFSYNNKELIINETVPNRFSPKSPDKAHLNLHINSLELGDSAVYFCASSQEESRFNYGYTFGSGTRLTVV.

This clonotype came up many times. J is TRBJ1-1 and V is TRBV5-6; perhaps TRBD1 as D (5 bases). The CDR3 consists of 16 residues. Per germline, CDR1 SGHDT and CDR2 YYEEEE. Trimming stripped 0 bases from V and 2 bases from J, with 14 bases between. In DNA form, the CDR3 reads TGTGCCAGCAGCTTGGAGGCTAGGGGACCCAACACTGAAGCTTTCTTT. Protein sequence: CASSLEARGPNTEAFF.

The chain is built from TRBV12-5 and TRBJ2-7, with TRBD1 matching over 11 bases. Germline CDR1 LGHNT, CDR2 FRNRAP. V was pared by 3 bases and J by 1 base, with 8 bases of the junction left unmatched. The CDR3 runs 17 residues. The CDR3 nucleotides read TGTGCTAGTGGTTTTGATATTCGGGACAGGGGGTCCTACGAGCAGTACTTC. Protein product: CASGFDIRDRGSYEQYF.

This clonotype has at least ten counts. The chain couples TRBV6-1 to TRBJ1-6; 10 positions match TRBD1. V shed 4 bases and J 5 bases; nucleotides not matched to a gene: 2. The germline V gene has CDR1 MNHNS and CDR2 SASEGT. The CDR3 covers 15 residues. The CDR3, as DNA: TGTGCCAGCAGTGGCGGGACAGGGGATAATTCACCCCTCCACTTT. Its translation: CASSGGTGDNSPLHF.

In this sample, this clonotype turned up many times. The chain carries TRBV7-2 and TRBJ1-1, with a tentative D call TRBD1 (5 bases). From germline, CDR1 is SGHTA and CDR2 FQGNSA. V was clipped by 3 bases and J by 0 bases, with 14 bases between them. The CDR3 has 16 residues. In DNA, the CDR3 is TGTGCCAGCAGCTTGCCACTGACAGATCTGAACACTGAAGCTTTCTTT. Protein: CASSLPLTDLNTEAFF.

A few counts support this clonotype. A much bigger clone sits one base away, suggesting this may be a read error. V usage is TRBV7-8 and J usage is TRBJ2-7; weak D call: TRBD2 (6 bases). The CDR3 totals 14 residues. Germline V gene lookup returns CDR1 SGHVS and CDR2 FQNEAQ. This CDR3 reads CARSRMGLPYEQYF. CDR3 sequence (DNA): TGTGCCCGCAGCCGGATGGGACTCCCCTACGAGCAGTACTTC.

The rearrangement links TRBV20-1 to TRBJ2-1; no clear D. The V and J ends lost 6 bases and 0 bases respectively, with 12 bases between them. The CDR3 has 14 residues. CDR1 and CDR2 (germline): DFQATT, SNEGSKA (reference sequence). The CDR3 region is CSAIDKSSYNEQFF. CDR3 bases: TGCAGTGCAATTGACAAGAGCTCCTACAATGAGCAGTTCTTC.

This clonotype was seen repeatedly, ten times or more. The chain is built from TRBV27 and TRBJ2-7, with unresolved D. Germline V gene sequence: CDR1 MNHEY, CDR2 SMNVEV (reference sequence). The V gene lost 6 bases and the J gene lost 6 bases, with 15 bases spanning the gap. The CDR3 is 13 amino acids. The CDR3 loop reads CASSWTEDGEQYF. The CDR3 DNA reads as TGTGCCAGCAGCTGGACCGAGGACGGCGAGCAGTACTTC.

This chain connects TRBV20-1 to TRBJ1-3; 7 nucleotides agree with TRBD1. The CDR3 covers 13 residues. The V and J ends lost 5 bases and 3 bases, in that order; junction bases with no gene match: 4. Germline V gene data show CDR1 as DFQATT and CDR2 as SNEGSKA (reference sequence). In DNA, the CDR3 is TGCAGTGCTGGACAGGCGGATGGAAACACCATATATTTT. The encoded protein is CSAGQADGNTIYF.

This clonotype was recorded many times. The chain couples TRBV2 to TRBJ1-1; unclear D gene. Trimming stripped 6 bases from V and 0 bases from J, with 11 bases between. Per germline, CDR1 SNHLY and CDR2 FYNNEI. The CDR3 length is 14 residues. DNA for the CDR3: TGTGCCAGCAGGGTGGGAGGGTTGAACACTGAAGCTTTCTTT. This sequence encodes CASRVGGLNTEAFF. The whole variable domain, remainder taken from reference TRBV2 and TRBJ1-1, is EPEVTQTPSHQVTQMGQEVILRCVPISNHLYFYWYRQILGQKVEFLVSFYNNEISEKSEIFDDQFSVERPDGSNFTLKIRSTKLEDSAMYFCASRVGGLNTEAFFGQGTRLTVV.

J is TRBJ2-7 and V is TRBV28, with D tentatively TRBD2 (7 bases). The V end lost 6 bases, the J end lost 5 bases, and 17 bases lay between the germline ends. The CDR3 has 14 residues. Germline CDR1 reads MDHEN; CDR2 reads SYDVKM. The CDR3 sequence: CASSLGAGAHEQYF. In nucleotides, the CDR3 is TGTGCCAGCAGCCTAGGGGCGGGGGCCCACGAGCAGTACTTC.

V and J are TRBV7-9 and TRBJ1-5; no clear D gene. Germline V CDR1 and CDR2: SEHNR, FQNEAQ (reference sequence). The V gene lost 3 bases and the J gene lost 4 bases, with 4 bases spanning the gap. The CDR3 is 12 residues long. Written as DNA, the CDR3 is TGTGCCAGCAGCTTTCAGAATCAGCCCCAGCATTTT. It yields the protein CASSFQNQPQHF.

The chain uses TRBV19 and TRBJ1-5; the D is unclear. Deletions cut 5 bases from V and 5 bases from J, with 13 bases between. Germline V gene lookup returns CDR1 LNHDA and CDR2 SQIVND (reference sequence). CDR3 length: 14 amino acids. The CDR3, as DNA: TGTGCCAGTAGTGTGGTCCCTCGGGATCAGCCCCAGCATTTT. It is translated as CASSVVPRDQPQHF. The complete variable domain, with remaining parts taken from reference TRBV19 and TRBJ1-5, reads DGGITQSPKYLFRKEGQNVTLSCEQNLNHDAMYWYRQDPGQGLRLIYYSQIVNDFQKGDIAEGYSVSREKKESFPLTVTSAQKNPTAFYLCASSVVPRDQPQHFGDGTRLSIL.

V gene TRBV3-1 combines with J gene TRBJ2-6; no clear D gene. CDR3 length: 15 amino acids. Trimming pared 2 bases from V and 1 base from J, leaving 6 bases between. The V gene's germline CDR1 is LGHDT and CDR2 YNNKEL (reference sequence). CDR3 amino acids: CASSQILSGANVLTF. Here the CDR3 DNA reads TGTGCCAGCAGCCAAATCTTGTCTGGGGCCAACGTCCTGACTTTC.

This clonotype has at least ten counts. This sequence joins TRBV18 and TRBJ1-1; D not certain. Trimming left V 0 bases short and J 1 base short, with 9 bases between. The V gene's germline CDR1 is KGHSH and CDR2 LQKENI. The CDR3 has 15 residues. The chain's CDR3 is CASSPPTKPNTEAFF. The CDR3 nucleotides are TGTGCCAGCTCACCACCGACAAAACCGAACACTGAAGCTTTCTTT.

The rearrangement joins TRBV11-2 to TRBJ1-5; D perhaps matches TRBD1 (5 bases). Germline CDR1 SGHAT, CDR2 FQNNGV. The V end lost 5 bases, the J end lost 2 bases, and 19 bases lay between the germline ends. The CDR3 contains 17 residues. The CDR3 loop is CASSQIGRKGGNQPQHF. Here the CDR3 DNA reads TGTGCCAGCAGCCAGATCGGGCGCAAAGGGGGCAATCAGCCCCAGCATTTT.

The CDR3 sequence: CSAILNYGYTF. In DNA form, the CDR3 reads TGCAGTGCTATCCTCAACTATGGCTACACCTTC. The chain recombines TRBV20-1 with TRBJ1-2; D remains ambiguous. This CDR3 is built from 11 residues. V lost 4 bases, J lost 2 bases, and 5 bases lay in between. The V gene's germline CDR1 is DFQATT and CDR2 SNEGSKA (reference sequence).

This clonotype occurred many times. The chain employs TRBV7-9 and TRBJ1-1; D not certain. CDR3 length: 12 amino acids. Trimming left V 5 bases short and J 0 bases short, with 4 bases between. Germline V gene sequence: CDR1 SEHNR, CDR2 FQNEAQ (reference sequence). This chain's CDR3 is CASSILNTEAFF. The CDR3 DNA is TGTGCCAGCAGCATCTTGAACACTGAAGCTTTCTTT.

This chain connects TRBV19 to TRBJ2-7, with 9 bases matching TRBD2. J lost 7 bases, V lost 6 bases, and 7 bases had no gene match. The CDR3 contains 13 residues. Germline V gene sequence: CDR1 LNHDA, CDR2 SQIVND (reference sequence). CDR3: CASSSQAGGEQYF. CDR3 nucleotide sequence: TGTGCCAGTAGCTCTCAAGCGGGGGGAGAGCAGTACTTC.

This clonotype has only a few counts. This chain uses TRBV2 with TRBJ2-3, with TRBD2 matching over 9 bases. V shed 4 bases and J 0 bases; nucleotides not matched to a gene: 5. The CDR3 sequence is 16 residues long. Germline lookup yields CDR1 SNHLY and CDR2 FYNNEI. CDR3 nucleotides: TGTGCCAGCAGTGGGGCTAGCGGGGAGAGCACAGATACGCAGTATTTT. Translating gives CASSGASGESTDTQYF.

This clonotype was recorded many times. This chain links TRBV12-3 or TRBV12-4 with TRBJ2-3; TRBD1 matches at 7 bases. After removal of 5 bases from V and 2 bases from J, the junction contained 7 bases not matched to a gene. This CDR3 is built from 15 residues. The CDR3 DNA is TGTGCCAGCAGTCACCGGGACAGTCCCACAGATACGCAGTATTTT. This sequence encodes CASSHRDSPTDTQYF.

The table lists this clonotype with a few counts. The rearrangement joins TRBV19 to TRBJ2-1, with TRBD2 matching 14 bases. V dropped 5 bases and J dropped 7; count of bases not matched to a gene: 10. Looked up from germline, CDR1 is LNHDA and CDR2 is SQIVND (reference sequence). The CDR3 sequence is 17 residues long. In DNA form, the CDR3 reads TGTGCCAGTAGTCCAGGACTAGCGGGAGGCCTACAGAATGAGCAGTTCTTC. Amino acid sequence: CASSPGLAGGLQNEQFF.

This clonotype was found many times. V and J are TRBV28 and TRBJ2-1; the match to TRBD2 covers 14 bases. CDR1 and CDR2 from the germline V gene are MDHEN and SYDVKM. The J segment lost 7 bases and the V segment lost 5 bases, leaving 4 bases of the junction unmatched. This CDR3 has 15 amino acids. The CDR3 DNA reads as TGTGCCAGCAGTACGGGACTAGCGGGGGCTAATGAGCAGTTCTTC. Translation: CASSTGLAGANEQFF.

This clonotype was seen at least ten times. This chain connects TRBV6-1 to TRBJ1-6; D uncertain. This CDR3 contains 16 residues. Deletions cut 4 bases from V and 10 bases from J, with 20 bases between. Germline loops: CDR1 MNHNS, CDR2 SASEGT. This CDR3 reads CASSVLGLSRESPLHF. The CDR3 DNA follows: TGTGCCAGCAGTGTTTTAGGACTGTCCCGGGAATCACCCCTCCACTTT.

This clonotype was seen at least ten times. The chain uses TRBV28 and TRBJ2-3; no reliable D call. Germline V gene data show CDR1 as MDHEN and CDR2 as SYDVKM. V lost 3 bases to trimming and J lost 3 bases, with 13 bases between them. This CDR3 is 15 amino acids long. This CDR3 reads CASSLDDLGTDTQYF. Written as DNA, the CDR3 is TGTGCCAGCAGTTTGGACGACCTAGGGACAGATACGCAGTATTTT.